A single sample gave rise to the 29 T cell receptor beta chains below, sequenced in a study of Graves' ophthalmopathy and Graves' hyperthyroidism. The TCR beta CDR3 regions underwent amplification from RNA transcripts. Second-round multiplex PCR came after first-round RT-PCR with HTBI primers. In TCRdb, the multiplex PCR reads were re-called with MiXCR into one record per CDR3 protein. The sample holds 400,000 or so distinct CDR3 sequences, 15% seen once. The sequencing sample was made of peripheral blood. The receptors stem from a woman between 18 and 29 years old with stable Graves' hyperthyroidism.

The table lists this clonotype with many counts. The CDR3 loop reads CASSPSTGLSSPLHF. The CDR3 coding sequence is TGCGCCAGCAGCCCTAGCACAGGGCTTAGCTCACCCCTCCACTTT. The chain carries TRBV5-1 and TRBJ1-6; D is perhaps TRBD1 (6 bases). Trimming pared 4 bases from V and 10 bases from J, leaving 18 bases between. CDR3 size: 15 residues. Germline CDR1 and CDR2: SGHRS and YFSETQ. Full variable domain (remainder filled in from reference TRBV5-1 and TRBJ1-6): KAGVTQTPRYLIKTRGQQVTLSCSPISGHRSVSWYQQTPGQGLQFLFEYFSETQRNKGNFPGRFSGRQFSNSRSEMNVSTLELGDSALYLCASSPSTGLSSPLHFGNGTRLTVT.

The chain has TRBV6-5 and TRBJ1-2; a weak D match, TRBD1 (6 bases). V was clipped by 2 bases and J by 3 bases, with 19 bases between them. The CDR3 extends over 17 amino acids. Germline V gene sequence: CDR1 MNHEY, CDR2 SVGAGI. The CDR3 is CASSYHGGGASDYGYTF. Written as DNA, the CDR3 is TGTGCCAGCAGTTACCACGGGGGGGGCGCGTCGGACTATGGCTACACCTTC.

This clonotype was seen repeatedly, ten times or more. V and J are TRBV4-1 and TRBJ2-2; D unclear. Germline CDR1 is MGHRA and CDR2 is YSYEKL. This CDR3 is 12 amino acids long. The V end lost 2 bases, the J end lost 6 bases, and 4 bases lay between the germline ends. The CDR3 here is CASSQPAGELFF. CDR3 bases: TGCGCCAGCAGCCAACCTGCCGGGGAGCTGTTTTTT.

At least ten counts were recorded for this clonotype. The chain has TRBV24-1 and TRBJ2-7; 8 nucleotides match TRBD1. This CDR3 has 13 residues. From germline, CDR1 is KGHDR and CDR2 SFDVKD. The junction had 0 bases not matched to a gene; V was cut back by 5 bases and J by 1 base. In DNA, the CDR3 is TGTGCCACCAGTGGACAGGGGTCCTACGAGCAGTACTTC. The encoded protein is CATSGQGSYEQYF.

This clonotype was observed at least ten times. The rearrangement links TRBV11-2 to TRBJ1-2, with D tentatively TRBD1 (5 bases). The CDR3 extends over 13 amino acids. The ends were cut back, 5 bases at V and 4 bases at J, with 11 bases in the middle. Per germline, CDR1 SGHAT and CDR2 FQNNGV. The CDR3 DNA reads as TGTGCCAGCAGCCAGGGACTCCTCTATGGCTACACCTTC. It encodes CASSQGLLYGYTF.

This clonotype was seen many times. V is TRBV7-2 and J is TRBJ1-1; D remains ambiguous. The CDR3 spans 11 residues. V lost 1 base and J 11 bases, leaving 8 bases between the germline ends. Germline V lookup: CDR1 SGHTA, CDR2 FQGNSA. The chain's CDR3 is CASSLGTMAFF. CDR3 bases: TGTGCCAGCAGCTTAGGGACGATGGCTTTCTTT.

The table lists this clonotype with a few counts. The chain has TRBV4-1 and TRBJ1-1, with D possibly being TRBD1 (6 bases). The CDR3 covers 16 residues. Between the trimmed V and J ends, which lost 5 bases and 0 bases, there was a span of 16 bases. Germline values: CDR1 MGHRA, CDR2 YSYEKL. In DNA form, the CDR3 reads TGCGCCAGCAGCTGGGACGAAGGGGGGATGAACACTGAAGCTTTCTTT. It is translated as CASSWDEGGMNTEAFF.

CDR3 loop: CASTKLGGLETQYF. DNA of the CDR3: TGTGCCAGCACCAAACTGGGGGGTTTGGAGACCCAGTACTTC. The chain links TRBV12-3 or TRBV12-4 to TRBJ2-5, with D possibly matching TRBD2 (6 bases). Trimming removed 7 bases at V and 5 bases at J, with 17 bases between. This CDR3 is 14 amino acids long.

This clonotype has a count of ten or more. The rearrangement joins TRBV6-1 to TRBJ1-3; TRBD1 aligns across 8 bases. J was trimmed by 2 bases and V by 2 bases; bases with no gene match: 5. Germline assignment: CDR1 MNHNS and CDR2 SASEGT. This CDR3 has 16 residues. CDR3 nucleotide sequence: TGTGCCAGCAGTGAACAGGGGGCAGCGCCTGGAAACACCATATATTTT. This encodes CASSEQGAAPGNTIYF.

V and J are TRBV6-2 or TRBV6-3 and TRBJ1-1; 8 bases are shared with TRBD1. The CDR3 is 18 residues long. The V and J ends lost 0 bases and 5 bases, in that order; junction bases with no gene match: 14. The V gene's germline CDR1 is MNHEY and CDR2 SVGEGT. CDR3 sequence reads: CASSYSMGYRGRRTEAFF. The CDR3 coding sequence is TGTGCCAGCAGTTACTCGATGGGGTACAGGGGGAGACGGACTGAAGCTTTCTTT.

The sample holds many counts of this clonotype. The rearrangement links TRBV6-5 to TRBJ1-6, with TRBD1 as a possible D gene (5 bases). The ends were cut back, 7 bases at V and 0 bases at J, with 13 bases in the middle. Germline-derived CDR1 and CDR2 are MNHEY and SVGAGI. This CDR3 spans 16 amino acids. The CDR3 sequence: CASTGQASSYNSPLHF. The CDR3 nucleotides read TGTGCCAGCACCGGACAAGCGAGCTCCTATAATTCACCCCTCCACTTT.

The sample holds many counts of this clonotype. The chain links TRBV24-1 to TRBJ2-6, with D perhaps matching TRBD2 (5 bases). The V and J ends lost 6 bases and 2 bases respectively, with 10 bases between them. CDR3 length: 15 residues. Per the germline V gene, CDR1 is KGHDR and CDR2 is SFDVKD. The CDR3 loop is CATSPPGAGANVLTF. As DNA, the CDR3 is TGTGCCACCAGTCCACCCGGGGCTGGGGCCAACGTCCTGACTTTC.

This clonotype was recorded at least ten times. The chain combines TRBV4-1 with TRBJ1-2; tentatively, D is TRBD1 (6 bases). The V end was cut by 0 bases, the J end by 1 base, with 12 bases between. Germline CDR1 is MGHRA and CDR2 is YSYEKL. This CDR3 comprises 16 residues. CDR3 DNA sequence: TGCGCCAGCAGCCAAGAAGGGGGTAATCGTAACTATGGCTACACCTTC. Its translation: CASSQEGGNRNYGYTF.

This clonotype was detected ten times or more. V gene TRBV6-2 or TRBV6-3 combines with J gene TRBJ1-1; unclear D gene. V was cut by 1 base and J by 5 bases, with 14 bases left in between. This CDR3 has 15 amino acids. From germline, CDR1 is MNHEY and CDR2 SVGEGT. The CDR3 sequence: CASSYYPPAGTEAFF. The CDR3 nucleotides read TGTGCCAGCAGTTACTATCCTCCGGCGGGGACTGAAGCTTTCTTT.

In the case of this clonotype: This may stem from a read error, because a much larger clone lies one nucleotide away. The chain joins TRBV9 to TRBJ2-7; a possible D gene is TRBD1 (6 bases). The germline CDR1 and CDR2 sequences are SGDLS and YYNGEE. This CDR3 is built from 12 residues. The CDR3 DNA is TGTGCCAGCATCGTACAGGGAAGCGAGCAGTACTTC. Protein: CASIVQGSEQYF. Complete variable domain (other parts from reference TRBV9 and TRBJ2-7): DSGVTQTPKHLITATGQRVTLRCSPRSGDLSVYWYQQSLDQGLQFLIQYYNGEERAKGNILERFSAQQFPDLHSELNLSSLELGDSALYFCASIVQGSEQYFGPGTRLTVT.

This rearrangement joins TRBV20-1 to TRBJ2-4; D might be TRBD1 or TRBD2, each matching 6 bases. There are 17 residues in the CDR3. Trimming took 0 bases from V and 8 from J, leaving 23 bases between them. Germline V gene data show CDR1 as DFQATT and CDR2 as SNEGSKA (reference sequence). The CDR3 nucleotides read TGCAGTGCTAGAGATCGCCAAGGGGGAGGATTTTCGGACATTCAGTACTTC. This sequence encodes CSARDRQGGGFSDIQYF.

This clonotype occurred many times. The chain employs TRBV10-3 and TRBJ2-6, with 10 bases that match TRBD1. This CDR3 has 16 residues. V lost 7 bases, J lost 0 bases, and 3 bases stayed unmatched. Germline CDR1 reads ENHRY; CDR2 reads SYGVKD. The CDR3 DNA reads as TGTGCCATCAAGGGACAGGGGTCCTCTGGGGCCAACGTCCTGACTTTC. Protein: CAIKGQGSSGANVLTF.

This clonotype was found many times. This sequence joins TRBV28 and TRBJ2-5, with D maybe TRBD2 (7 bases). Trimming left V 4 bases short and J 4 bases short, with 19 bases between. The CDR3 is made up of 16 amino acids. Germline V lookup: CDR1 MDHEN, CDR2 SYDVKM. This CDR3 is CASSSAPGGGGETQYF. DNA of the CDR3: TGTGCCAGCAGTTCCGCCCCGGGGGGCGGGGGAGAGACCCAGTACTTC.

This clonotype was detected many times. The J gene is TRBJ1-1, the V gene TRBV19, with 7 bases aligning to TRBD1. V lost 3 bases to trimming and J lost 0 bases; unmatched junction nucleotides: 1. Germline V lookup: CDR1 LNHDA, CDR2 SQIVND (reference sequence). This CDR3 spans 14 amino acids. The CDR3: CASSIGTVNTEAFF. In nucleotides, the CDR3 is TGTGCCAGTAGTATTGGGACAGTGAACACTGAAGCTTTCTTT.

In this sample, this clonotype turned up many times. This chain links TRBV19 with TRBJ1-2; the D gene is possibly TRBD1 (5 bases). Germline V CDR1 and CDR2: LNHDA, SQIVND (reference sequence). The V end was cut by 1 base, the J end by 4 bases, with 10 bases between. The CDR3 is 14 amino acids. This chain's CDR3 is CASSIVGAAYGYTF. CDR3 DNA sequence: TGTGCCAGTAGTATAGTCGGGGCGGCCTATGGCTACACCTTC.

Of note for this clonotype: A read error may be the cause here, since a much bigger clone is one base away. The J gene is TRBJ1-2, the V gene TRBV2; TRBD1 might be the D (5 bases). The germline gives CDR1 SNHLY, CDR2 FYNNEI. The V end lost 11 bases, the J end lost 5 bases, and 15 bases lay between the germline ends. CDR3 length: 12 amino acids. CDR3 coding DNA: TGTGCCTCAATTGGGGGGATATATGGCTACACCTTC. It yields the protein CASIGGIYGYTF.

This clonotype has only a few counts. This chain links TRBV9 with TRBJ1-1; D is ambiguous. Germline V gene lookup returns CDR1 SGDLS and CDR2 YYNGEE. The length of the CDR3 is 14 residues. V lost 0 bases to trimming and J lost 5 bases, with 11 bases between them. The CDR3 region has the DNA TGTGCCAGCAGCGTAGAGTTGGTCTCAACTGAAGCTTTCTTT. This encodes CASSVELVSTEAFF.

The chain joins TRBV19 to TRBJ1-1; D ambiguous. The ends were cut back, 7 bases at V and 0 bases at J, with 12 bases in the middle. CDR1 is LNHDA and CDR2 is SQIVND in the germline V gene (reference sequence). The CDR3 sequence is 14 residues long. The CDR3 DNA is TGTGCCAGTAAAACGGGAGCGATGAACACTGAAGCTTTCTTT. The encoded protein is CASKTGAMNTEAFF.

This rearrangement joins TRBV14 to TRBJ2-7, with 9 bases fitting TRBD1. V dropped 0 bases and J dropped 5; count of bases not matched to a gene: 14. Looked up from germline, CDR1 is SGHDN and CDR2 is FVKESK. CDR3 length equals 18 residues. The CDR3 here is CASSQDRGTGKILDEQYF. The DNA of the CDR3 is TGTGCCAGCAGCCAAGATCGGGGGACAGGGAAGATTCTAGACGAGCAGTACTTC.

This clonotype came up many times. This chain links TRBV6-2 or TRBV6-3 with TRBJ2-7; the D is unclear. V was clipped by 2 bases and J by 3 bases, with 14 bases between them. The CDR3 contains 15 residues. CDR1 MNHEY and CDR2 SVGEGT come from the germline V gene. Here the CDR3 reads CASSYDPRWNYEQYF. The CDR3 DNA reads TGTGCCAGCAGTTACGACCCCAGATGGAACTACGAGCAGTACTTC.

This clonotype came up a few times. This chain connects TRBV19 to TRBJ2-7; the D gene is possibly TRBD2 (5 bases). From germline, CDR1 is LNHDA and CDR2 SQIVND (reference sequence). This CDR3 is 11 amino acids long. V was cut by 1 base and J by 7 bases, with 5 bases left in between. CDR3 sequence: CASSIGREQYF. The CDR3, as DNA: TGTGCCAGTAGTATAGGGAGGGAGCAGTACTTC.

This clonotype was seen ten or more times. The chain uses TRBV10-2 and TRBJ2-5; D uncertain. Germline lookup yields CDR1 WSHSY and CDR2 SAAADI. V lost 5 bases, J lost 5 bases, and 15 bases lay in between. CDR3 length: 14 amino acids. The CDR3 loop reads CASSLLKGGETQYF. CDR3 sequence (DNA): TGCGCCAGCAGTCTCCTGAAGGGTGGGGAGACCCAGTACTTC.

This clonotype occurred many times. The limits of the CDR3 on the DNA are not certain, so only TCRdb's listed CDR3 is given. The J gene is TRBJ2-5, the V gene TRBV7-2; TRBD2 is the table's D call, not checked against the DNA. The CDR3 region is 22 residues in length, termini included. CDR1 is SGHTA and CDR2 is FQGNSA in the germline V gene. Here the CDR3 reads CASSFPLSASGRPSTSGQAHYF.

This clonotype was counted a few times. This chain links TRBV19 with TRBJ1-3; 8 bases match TRBD1. V was clipped by 2 bases and J by 0 bases; unmatched bases: 6. Germline loops: CDR1 LNHDA, CDR2 SQIVND (reference sequence). CDR3 size: 17 residues. The CDR3 nucleotides are TGTGCCAGTAGTATACCAGGGGGCTCACTCTCTGGAAACACCATATATTTT. This sequence encodes CASSIPGGSLSGNTIYF.